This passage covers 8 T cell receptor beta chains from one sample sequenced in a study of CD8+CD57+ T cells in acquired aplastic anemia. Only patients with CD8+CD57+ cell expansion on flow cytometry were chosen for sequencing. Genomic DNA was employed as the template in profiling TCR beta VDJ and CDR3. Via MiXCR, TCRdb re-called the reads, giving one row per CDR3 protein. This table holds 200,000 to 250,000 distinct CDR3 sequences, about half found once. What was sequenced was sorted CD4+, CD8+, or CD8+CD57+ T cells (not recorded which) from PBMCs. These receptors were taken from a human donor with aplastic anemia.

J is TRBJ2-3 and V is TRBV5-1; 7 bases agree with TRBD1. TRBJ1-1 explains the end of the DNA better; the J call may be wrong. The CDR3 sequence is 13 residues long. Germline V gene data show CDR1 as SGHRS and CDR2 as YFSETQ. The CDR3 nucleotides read TGCGCCAGCAGCTCCATCACAGGGGAGCAAGCTTTCTTT. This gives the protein CASSSITGEQAFF.

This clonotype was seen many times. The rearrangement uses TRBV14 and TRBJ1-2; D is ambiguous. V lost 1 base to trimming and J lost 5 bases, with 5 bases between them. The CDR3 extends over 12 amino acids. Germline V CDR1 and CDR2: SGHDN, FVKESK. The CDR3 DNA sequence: TGTGCCAGCAGCCAAGGGGATTATGGCTACACCTTC. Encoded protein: CASSQGDYGYTF.

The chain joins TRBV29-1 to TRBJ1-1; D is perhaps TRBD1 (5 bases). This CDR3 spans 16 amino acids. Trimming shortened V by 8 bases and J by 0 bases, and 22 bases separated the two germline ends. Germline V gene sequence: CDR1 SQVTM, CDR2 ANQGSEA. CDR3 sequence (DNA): TGCAGCTTAGTGTACGGGGGAAGGCAAGTGAACACTGAAGCTTTCTTT. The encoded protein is CSLVYGGRQVNTEAFF.

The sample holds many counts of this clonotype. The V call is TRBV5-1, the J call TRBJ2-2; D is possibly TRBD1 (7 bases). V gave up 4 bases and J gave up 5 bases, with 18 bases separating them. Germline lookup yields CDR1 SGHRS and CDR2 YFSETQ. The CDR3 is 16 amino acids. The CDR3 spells CASSRMQGGSTGELFF. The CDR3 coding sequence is TGCGCCAGCAGCCGCATGCAGGGGGGTTCGACCGGGGAGCTGTTTTTT.

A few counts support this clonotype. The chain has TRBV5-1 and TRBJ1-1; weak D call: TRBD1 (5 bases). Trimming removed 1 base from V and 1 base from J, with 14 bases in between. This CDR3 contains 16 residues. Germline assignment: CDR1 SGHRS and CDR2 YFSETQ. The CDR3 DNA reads TGCGCCAGCAGCTTGACTGACAGAGGAACGAACACTGAAGCTTTCTTT. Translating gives CASSLTDRGTNTEAFF.

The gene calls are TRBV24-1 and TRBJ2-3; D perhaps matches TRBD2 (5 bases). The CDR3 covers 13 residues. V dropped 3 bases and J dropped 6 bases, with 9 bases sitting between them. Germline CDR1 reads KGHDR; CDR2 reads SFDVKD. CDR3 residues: CATSDGRSDTQYF. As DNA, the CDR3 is TGTGCCACCAGTGATGGGAGATCGGATACGCAGTATTTT.

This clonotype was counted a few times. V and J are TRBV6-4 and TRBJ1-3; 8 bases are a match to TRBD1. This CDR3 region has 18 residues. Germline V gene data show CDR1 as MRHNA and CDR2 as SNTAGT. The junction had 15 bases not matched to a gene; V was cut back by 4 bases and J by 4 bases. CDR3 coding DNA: TGTGCCAGCAGTGTCGATGGAAGACAGGGGAACTCAGGAAACACCATATATTTT. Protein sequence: CASSVDGRQGNSGNTIYF.

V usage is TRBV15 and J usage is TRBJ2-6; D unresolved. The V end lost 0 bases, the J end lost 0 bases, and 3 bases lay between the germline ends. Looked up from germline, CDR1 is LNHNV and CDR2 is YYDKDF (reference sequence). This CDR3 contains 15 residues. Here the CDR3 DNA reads TGTGCCACCAGCAGAGACTACTCTGGGGCCAACGTCCTGACTTTC. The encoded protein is CATSRDYSGANVLTF.